A selection of T cell receptor beta chains follows, all from one sample in a study of neurological immune-mediated disorders. TCRdb reanalysed the 5' RACE reads using MiXCR and keeps one entry per CDR3 protein. This sample has some 57,000 distinct CDR3 sequences, with approximately 3.1% found just once. The sequencing input was PBMCs. The source is a woman in her sixties or seventies with multiple sclerosis. Both conserved end residues are part of each CDR3. The D gene is left open where the match is weak. Clone size is not always given. Where it is, it says once, few, many or a class for expanded clones.

D	V	J	size	CDR3	DNA
TRBD2	TRBV20-1	TRBJ2-3	many	CSAARLAGGGADTQYF	TGCAGTGCTGCAAGATTAGCGGGGGGAGGAGCAGATACGCAGTATTTT
TRBD1	TRBV10-2	TRBJ2-4	many	CASSETGGERLKNIQYF	TGCGCCAGCAGTGAAACAGGGGGCGAACGGCTCAAAAACATTCAGTACTTC
TRBD2	TRBV20-1	TRBJ2-2	-	CSARDPTSGAITGELFF	TGCAGTGCTAGAGATCCTACTAGCGGGGCGATCACCGGGGAGCTGTTTTTT
-	TRBV27	TRBJ1-1	many	CASSWDPRSEAFF	TGTGCCAGCAGTTGGGACCCTCGTTCTGAAGCTTTCTTT
TRBD2	TRBV7-7	TRBJ2-1	many	CASSLGRLAGGRNEQFF	TGTGCTAGCAGCTTAGGCCGACTAGCGGGGGGAAGAAATGAGCAGTTCTTC
-	TRBV20-1	TRBJ2-7	-	CSARDVADSYEQYF	TGCAGTGCTAGAGATGTGGCAGACTCCTACGAGCAGTACTTC
-	TRBV12-3/TRBV12-4	TRBJ2-7	many	CASSPRNEQYF	TGTGCCAGCAGTCCTAGAAACGAGCAGTACTTC
TRBD1	TRBV20-1	TRBJ1-4	many	CSARDATGWSEKLFF	TGCAGTGCTAGAGATGCGACAGGGTGGAGTGAAAAACTGTTTTTT
TRBD1	TRBV7-9	TRBJ2-7	many	CASNTGTGAPTYEQYF	TGTGCCAGCAATACCGGGACAGGGGCCCCGACCTACGAGCAGTACTTC
-	TRBV20-1	TRBJ1-1	many	CSANHGGSMNTEAFF	TGCAGTGCAAACCATGGGGGGAGCATGAACACTGAAGCTTTCTTT
-	TRBV20-1	TRBJ2-1	many	CSSIRWEVNEQFF	TGCAGTTCGATCCGGTGGGAGGTGAATGAGCAGTTCTTC
-	TRBV5-8	TRBJ1-2	many	CASSLDIGGILF	TGTGCCAGCAGCTTGGATATAGGGGGAATCCTCTTC
TRBD2	TRBV7-6	TRBJ2-1	many	CASSSGTSGKSYNEQFF	TGTGCCAGCAGCTCAGGGACTAGCGGGAAGTCCTACAATGAGCAGTTCTTC
-	TRBV10-3	TRBJ1-5	many	CAISAGARDQPQHF	TGTGCCATCAGTGCAGGGGCAAGGGATCAGCCCCAGCATTTT
-	TRBV9	TRBJ2-7	few	CASSPRRGKEQYF	TGTGCCAGCAGCCCACGGCGGGGCAAAGAGCAGTACTTC
-	TRBV5-8	TRBJ2-1	many	CASSHTGSAEQFF	TGTGCCAGCAGCCACACAGGGTCGGCTGAGCAGTTCTTC
TRBD2	TRBV20-1	TRBJ2-1	many	CSARDPLAGGRFNEQFF	TGCAGTGCTAGAGACCCCCTGGCGGGGGGCCGCTTCAATGAGCAGTTCTTC
-	TRBV4-3	TRBJ1-4	many	CASSQNYPSEKLFF	TGCGCCAGCAGCCAAAATTACCCCAGTGAAAAACTGTTTTTT
-	TRBV5-6	TRBJ1-2	many	CASSSGAGRVYGYTF	TGTGCCAGCAGCTCGGGGGCAGGGAGAGTATATGGCTACACCTTC
TRBD1	TRBV10-3	TRBJ2-6	many	CAISPTGGGTGANVLTF	TGTGCCATCAGCCCGACAGGGGGAGGAACTGGGGCCAACGTCCTGACTTTC
-	TRBV3-1	TRBJ1-4	many	CASSQVLGAANEKLFF	TGTGCCAGCAGCCAAGTTTTGGGCGCGGCTAATGAAAAACTGTTTTTT
-	TRBV7-8	TRBJ1-1	once	CVNSLVMGHSTEAFF	TGTGTCAACAGCTTAGTAATGGGCCATAGCACTGAAGCTTTCTTT
TRBD2	TRBV20-1	TRBJ2-7	many	CSAVPSGGHRGYEQYF	TGCAGTGCCGTTCCTAGCGGGGGCCACAGAGGGTACGAGCAGTACTTC
TRBD1	TRBV4-1	TRBJ1-2	many	CASSQDRSGGLRGYTF	TGCGCCAGCAGCCAAGATCGGTCAGGGGGCTTAAGAGGCTACACCTTC
TRBD1	TRBV10-3	TRBJ2-7	many	CAIRGTGYEQYF	TGTGCCATCAGGGGGACAGGGTACGAGCAGTACTTC
-	TRBV5-1	TRBJ2-2	few	CASSLALQGSSTGELFF	TGCGCCAGCAGCTTGGCCCTTCAGGGATCCAGCACCGGGGAGCTGTTTTTT
-	TRBV4-1	TRBJ2-2	many	CASSQESWNTGELFF	TGCGCCAGCAGCCAAGAATCGTGGAACACCGGGGAGCTGTTTTTT
-	TRBV19	TRBJ2-1	many	CASSITRAPPYNEQFF	TGTGCCAGTAGTATCACTAGAGCCCCCCCCTACAATGAGCAGTTCTTC
-	TRBV12-3/TRBV12-4	TRBJ2-1	many	CASSSSGNEQFF	TGTGCCAGCAGTTCGTCTGGGAATGAGCAGTTCTTC
-	TRBV2	TRBJ1-1	many	CASRQGAVTEAFF	TGTGCCAGCAGACAGGGAGCAGTCACTGAAGCTTTCTTT
-	TRBV5-1	TRBJ1-2	many	CASRPDIPLGYGYTF	TGCGCCAGCAGGCCCGATATCCCTTTAGGCTATGGCTACACCTTC
-	TRBV3-1	TRBJ1-1	many	CASSQENRVGAFF	TGTGCCAGCAGCCAAGAAAACAGGGTGGGAGCTTTCTTT
TRBD1	TRBV20-1	TRBJ1-2	many	CSARVGTGDYGYTF	TGCAGTGCTAGAGTTGGTACAGGGGACTATGGCTACACCTTC
-	TRBV5-1	TRBJ1-2	-	CASRRSGGGSIYGYTF	TGCGCCAGCAGACGGTCGGGCGGAGGGTCCATCTATGGCTACACCTTC
-	TRBV5-1	TRBJ1-2	many	CASSLWGSNYGYTF	TGCGCCAGCAGCTTATGGGGGTCCAACTATGGCTACACCTTC
-	TRBV6-5	TRBJ1-2	many	CAVGGVDYGYTF	TGTGCCGTTGGGGGGGTAGACTATGGCTACACCTTC
-	TRBV14	TRBJ1-2	many	CASSQDSYYGYTF	TGTGCCAGCAGCCAGGACAGCTACTATGGCTACACCTTC
-	TRBV2	TRBJ2-2	many	CASSEADTGELFF	TGTGCCAGCAGTGAAGCTGACACCGGGGAGCTGTTTTTT
-	TRBV5-1	TRBJ1-1	many	CASSLVGDTEAFF	TGCGCCAGCAGCTTGGTAGGGGACACTGAAGCTTTCTTT
-	TRBV12-3/TRBV12-4	TRBJ1-1	many	CASSLRGEAFF	TGTGCCAGCAGTTTAAGGGGTGAAGCTTTCTTT
TRBD2	TRBV20-1	TRBJ2-2	many	CRAGLAAAGELFF	TGCAGAGCGGGACTAGCGGCGGCCGGGGAGCTGTTTTTT
-	TRBV6-5	TRBJ1-1	many	CASSYPGTRIEAFF	TGTGCCAGCAGTTACCCCGGGACTAGAATCGAAGCTTTCTTT
-	TRBV3-1	TRBJ2-1	many	CASSQDEGDEQFF	TGTGCCAGCAGCCAAGATGAGGGGGATGAGCAGTTCTTC
-	TRBV27	TRBJ2-7	many	CASRRTREAYEQYF	TGTGCCAGCAGACGGACAAGGGAAGCCTACGAGCAGTACTTC
TRBD1	TRBV7-2	TRBJ1-4	many	CASSFQGGNEKLFF	TGTGCCAGCAGCTTTCAGGGGGGGAATGAAAAACTGTTTTTT
-	TRBV4-1	TRBJ2-3	-	CDSSKTGSTQYF	TGCGACAGCAGCAAAACCGGTAGTACGCAGTATTTT
-	TRBV2	TRBJ1-1	-	CASSDSMNTEAFF	TGTGCCAGCAGTGACAGCATGAACACTGAAGCTTTCTTT
-	TRBV18	TRBJ1-4	many	CASSPTTTGKLFF	TGTGCCAGCTCACCTACTACGACCGGAAAACTGTTTTTT
-	TRBV7-6	TRBJ1-5	many	CASSLAEGSGQPQHF	TGTGCCAGCAGCTTAGCAGAGGGTTCGGGGCAGCCCCAGCATTTT
TRBD2	TRBV9	TRBJ2-3	many	CASSVGTTSAVAQYF	TGTGCCAGCAGCGTGGGGACCACTAGCGCTGTCGCGCAGTATTTT
-	TRBV20-1	TRBJ2-7	-	CSARDNEQYF	TGCAGTGCTAGAGATAACGAGCAGTACTTC
-	TRBV7-9	TRBJ2-5	many	CASSSSQETQYF	TGTGCCAGCAGCTCTTCCCAAGAGACCCAGTACTTC
TRBD2	TRBV20-1	TRBJ2-1	many	CSARIRAWAGERDEQFF	TGCAGTGCTAGGATCAGGGCGTGGGCGGGAGAGAGGGATGAGCAGTTCTTC